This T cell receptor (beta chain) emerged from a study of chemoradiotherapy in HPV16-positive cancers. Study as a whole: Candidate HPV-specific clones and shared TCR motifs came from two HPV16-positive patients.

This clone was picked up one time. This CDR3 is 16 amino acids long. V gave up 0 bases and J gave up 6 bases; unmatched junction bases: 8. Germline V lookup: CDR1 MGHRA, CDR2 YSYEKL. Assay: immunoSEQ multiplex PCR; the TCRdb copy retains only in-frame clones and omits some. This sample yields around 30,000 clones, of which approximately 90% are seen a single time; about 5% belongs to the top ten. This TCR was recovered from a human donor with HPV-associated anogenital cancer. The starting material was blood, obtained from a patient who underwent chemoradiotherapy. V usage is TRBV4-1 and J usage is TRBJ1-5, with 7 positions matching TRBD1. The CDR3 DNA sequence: TGCGCCAGCAGCCAAGATTGGAGGGGGCTAGGTCAGCCCCAGCATTTT. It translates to CASSQDWRGLGQPQHF.